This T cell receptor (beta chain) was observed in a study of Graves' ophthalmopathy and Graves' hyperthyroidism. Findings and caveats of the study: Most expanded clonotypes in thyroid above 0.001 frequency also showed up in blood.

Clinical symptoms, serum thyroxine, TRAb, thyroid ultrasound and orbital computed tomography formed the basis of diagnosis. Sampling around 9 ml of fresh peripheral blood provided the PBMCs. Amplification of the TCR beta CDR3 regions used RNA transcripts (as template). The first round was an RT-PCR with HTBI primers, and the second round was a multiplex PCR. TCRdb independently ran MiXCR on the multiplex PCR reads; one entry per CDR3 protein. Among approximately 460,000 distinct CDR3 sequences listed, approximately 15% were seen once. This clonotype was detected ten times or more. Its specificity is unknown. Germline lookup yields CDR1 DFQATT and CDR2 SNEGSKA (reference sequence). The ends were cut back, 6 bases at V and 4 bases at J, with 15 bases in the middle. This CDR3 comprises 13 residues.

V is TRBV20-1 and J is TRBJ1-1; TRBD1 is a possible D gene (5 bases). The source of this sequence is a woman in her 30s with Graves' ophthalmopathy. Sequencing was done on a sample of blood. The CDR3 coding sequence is TGCAGTGCCATAGGGGACCGGGGCACTGAAGCTTTCTTT. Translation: CSAIGDRGTEAFF.